These 30 T cell receptor beta chains originate from one sample sequenced in a study of cytomegalovirus exposure and HLA in healthy donors. Libraries were prepared by immunoSEQ multiplex PCR; TCRdb keeps only in-frame clonotypes and omits some of them. The sample lists around 56,000 clones; about 88% were seen once. The sequencing input was PBMCs. The receptors derive from a woman younger than 35 in good health and CMV-seronegative.

The J gene is TRBJ2-2, the V gene TRBV11-3, with a possible D match to TRBD1 (5 bases). This CDR3 has 14 amino acids. Trimming left V 2 bases short and J 2 bases short, with 6 bases between. In germline, CDR1 is SGHNT, CDR2 YENEEA. CDR3 residues: CASSLQGNTGELFF. The CDR3 DNA follows: TGTGCCAGCAGCTTACAGGGCAACACCGGGGAGCTGTTTTTT.

The rearrangement uses TRBV6-5 and TRBJ2-7; 7 bases align to TRBD1. With 5 bases clipped from V and 6 bases from J, the junction kept 7 bases outside the gene matches. Germline CDR1 reads MNHEY; CDR2 reads SVGAGI. The CDR3 is 13 residues long. The CDR3 region is CASSISWTGEQYF. CDR3 coding DNA: TGTGCCAGCAGTATTTCGTGGACAGGCGAGCAGTACTTC.

This chain uses TRBV6-5 with TRBJ1-3; D is ambiguous. The CDR3 length is 15 residues. V was clipped by 2 bases and J by 0 bases, with 8 bases between them. CDR1 and CDR2 (germline): MNHEY, SVGAGI. CDR3 sequence: CASSYGGLSGNTIYF. CDR3 bases: TGTGCCAGCAGTTACGGCGGTCTCTCTGGAAACACCATATATTTT.

The rearrangement uses TRBV7-6 and TRBJ1-1; 8 bases are a match to TRBD1. Germline V gene lookup returns CDR1 SGHVS and CDR2 FNYEAQ. The J segment lost 4 bases and the V segment lost 1 base, leaving 5 bases of the junction unmatched. The CDR3 loop spans 15 amino acids. The CDR3 region has the DNA TGTGCCAGCAGCTTAGGGCGAACAGGGGGCACTGAAGCTTTCTTT. Translated: CASSLGRTGGTEAFF.

This chain uses TRBV5-1 with TRBJ1-6; 12 nucleotides line up with TRBD1. Germline V gene data show CDR1 as SGHRS and CDR2 as YFSETQ. Trimming took 4 bases from V and 10 from J; bases not matched to a gene: 6. CDR3 length equals 15 residues. CDR3 bases: TGCGCCAGCAGCGAAGGCGGGACAGGGGGCTCACCCCTCCACTTT. Translating gives CASSEGGTGGSPLHF.

Here the CDR3 reads CASSSGLQGFYEQYF. For the CDR3, the DNA is TGTGCCAGCAGCTCCGGGTTACAAGGTTTCTACGAGCAGTACTTC. V gene TRBV5-6 combines with J gene TRBJ2-7, with no clear D. Germline V gene lookup returns CDR1 SGHDT and CDR2 YYEEEE. The CDR3 runs to 15 residues. Trimming pared 3 bases from V and 3 bases from J, leaving 16 bases between.

This chain uses TRBV9 with TRBJ1-2, with TRBD1 as a possible D gene (5 bases). Per the germline V gene, CDR1 is SGDLS and CDR2 is YYNGEE. This CDR3 has 14 amino acids. Trimming pared 3 bases from V and 3 bases from J, leaving 12 bases between. For the CDR3, the DNA is TGTGCCAGCAGCGATCGGCCGACAGACTATGGCTACACCTTC. It codes for CASSDRPTDYGYTF.

V and J are TRBV28 and TRBJ2-7, with 7 bases identical to TRBD2. The CDR3 is 13 amino acids. Germline CDR1 MDHEN, CDR2 SYDVKM. The V gene end was trimmed by 7 bases and the J gene end by 6 bases; junction bases not matched to a gene: 9. CDR3 sequence (DNA): TGTGCCAGCACCAGAGCGGGGCTCGGCGAGCAGTACTTC. It encodes CASTRAGLGEQYF.

V gene TRBV4-1 combines with J gene TRBJ1-2; D is undetermined. Trimming shortened V by 4 bases and J by 0 bases, and 9 bases separated the two germline ends. The V gene's germline CDR1 is MGHRA and CDR2 YSYEKL. This CDR3 is 14 amino acids long. Here the CDR3 DNA reads TGCGCCAGCAGCCGCAGTGTTACTAACTATGGCTACACCTTC. It codes for CASSRSVTNYGYTF.

This rearrangement joins TRBV9 to TRBJ1-3; tentative D call: TRBD1 (6 bases). The CDR3 length is 17 residues. Trimming took 4 bases from V and 0 from J, leaving 17 bases between them. Germline assignment: CDR1 SGDLS and CDR2 YYNGEE. The CDR3 is CASSKLRGEGSGNTIYF. In DNA form, the CDR3 reads TGTGCCAGCAGCAAACTCAGGGGTGAGGGCTCTGGAAACACCATATATTTT. The full variable domain, completed using reference TRBV9 and TRBJ1-3, is DSGVTQTPKHLITATGQRVTLRCSPRSGDLSVYWYQQSLDQGLQFLIQYYNGEERAKGNILERFSAQQFPDLHSELNLSSLELGDSALYFCASSKLRGEGSGNTIYFGEGSWLTVV.

The genes are TRBV6-6 and TRBJ2-7, with a possible D match to TRBD1 (6 bases). Per the germline V gene, CDR1 is MNHNY and CDR2 is SVGAGI (reference sequence). Trimming took 6 bases from V and 2 from J, leaving 14 bases between them. CDR3 size: 14 residues. Here the CDR3 reads CASSRGGFPYEQYF. The CDR3 DNA is TGTGCCAGCAGCAGGGGTGGATTCCCCTACGAGCAGTACTTC.

V usage is TRBV7-6 and J usage is TRBJ2-3; D is uncertain. The germline V gene has CDR1 SGHVS and CDR2 FNYEAQ. Trimming shortened V by 5 bases and J by 5 bases, and 11 bases separated the two germline ends. CDR3 length: 13 amino acids. The CDR3 DNA follows: TGTGCCAGCAGCCCTACGGTCCAAGATACGCAGTATTTT. This translates into CASSPTVQDTQYF.

In this sample, this clone turned up a few times. V usage is TRBV5-6 and J usage is TRBJ1-3; 8 nucleotides agree with TRBD1. Germline V CDR1 and CDR2: SGHDT, YYEEEE. With 4 bases clipped from V and 4 bases from J, the junction kept 7 bases outside the gene matches. The CDR3 runs to 15 residues. The DNA of the CDR3 is TGTGCCAGCAGCCATTGGACAGGGAGGGGAAACACCATATATTTT. Amino acid sequence: CASSHWTGRGNTIYF.

The J gene is TRBJ2-1, the V gene TRBV27; 13 bases are shared with TRBD2. This CDR3 contains 20 residues. The J segment lost 0 bases and the V segment lost 4 bases, leaving 12 bases of the junction unmatched. The germline gives CDR1 MNHEY, CDR2 SMNVEV (reference sequence). CDR3 DNA: TGTGCCAGCAGTTCCCCCCGGGGACTAGCGGGGCCTAGCTCCTACAATGAGCAGTTCTTC. Its protein product is CASSSPRGLAGPSSYNEQFF.

This chain links TRBV25-1 with TRBJ2-2; no firm D call. CDR1 and CDR2 (germline): MGHDK, SYGVNS. The CDR3 runs 12 residues. Trimming took 2 bases from V and 7 from J, leaving 5 bases between them. The CDR3, as DNA: TGTGCCAGCAGTGAAACAGTCGGGGAGCTGTTTTTT. Translating it yields CASSETVGELFF. Full variable domain (missing parts from reference TRBV25-1 and TRBJ2-2): EADIYQTPRYLVIGTGKKITLECSQTMGHDKMYWYQQDPGMELHLIHYSYGVNSTEKGDLSSESTVSRIRTEHFPLTLESARPSHTSQYLCASSETVGELFFGEGSRLTVL.

This clone is a singleton in its sample. V usage is TRBV7-2 and J usage is TRBJ1-1; D gene uncertain. Germline CDR1 is SGHTA and CDR2 is FQGNSA. This CDR3 region has 15 residues. V was shortened by 0 bases and J by 0 bases, with 8 bases between the two germline ends. The CDR3 reads CASSLAVGVNTEAFF. The DNA for the CDR3 is TGTGCCAGCAGCTTAGCGGTCGGGGTGAACACTGAAGCTTTCTTT.

This rearrangement joins TRBV7-6 to TRBJ2-7; 7 positions agree with TRBD2. Germline loops: CDR1 SGHVS, CDR2 FNYEAQ. Trimming took 1 base from V and 2 from J; bases not matched to a gene: 5. This CDR3 has 15 residues. The CDR3, as DNA: TGTGCCAGCAGCTTAGGGACTAGTCCGACCTACGAGCAGTACTTC. Translating it yields CASSLGTSPTYEQYF. Supplemented by reference TRBV7-6 and TRBJ2-7, the full variable domain reads GAGVSQSPRYKVTKRGQDVALRCDPISGHVSLYWYRQALGQGPEFLTYFNYEAQQDKSGLPNDRFSAERPEGSISTLTIQRTEQRDSAMYRCASSLGTSPTYEQYFGPGTRLTVT.

The chain combines TRBV7-3 with TRBJ2-5, with TRBD1 identical over 7 bases. V dropped 3 bases and J dropped 1; count of bases not matched to a gene: 2. The CDR3 runs to 14 residues. Germline-derived CDR1 and CDR2 are SGHTA and FQGTGA. CDR3 sequence: CASSLTGRQETQYF. Here the CDR3 DNA reads TGTGCCAGCAGCTTGACAGGGCGCCAAGAGACCCAGTACTTC. The whole variable domain, remainder taken from reference TRBV7-3 and TRBJ2-5, is GAGVSQTPSNKVTEKGKYVELRCDPISGHTALYWYRQSLGQGPEFLIYFQGTGAADDSGLPNDRFFAVRPEGSVSTLKIQRTERGDSAVYLCASSLTGRQETQYFGPGTRLLVL.

This clone has just one count. This chain joins TRBV7-9 and TRBJ1-2; no definite D call. V gave up 2 bases and J gave up 1 base, with 17 bases separating them. The germline CDR1 and CDR2 sequences are SEHNR and FQNEAQ (reference sequence). There are 17 residues in the CDR3. The CDR3, as DNA: TGTGCCAGCAGCTTAACAATCCCATTTGGCCTTAACTATGGCTACACCTTC. It encodes CASSLTIPFGLNYGYTF.

This clone was found a few times. The chain combines TRBV9 with TRBJ2-2; D remains unclear. The V and J ends lost 4 bases and 0 bases respectively, with 10 bases between them. The length of the CDR3 is 15 residues. Germline CDR1 reads SGDLS; CDR2 reads YYNGEE. CDR3 nucleotides: TGTGCCAGCAGCCCCATGGGCGCGAACACCGGGGAGCTGTTTTTT. This translates into CASSPMGANTGELFF. The full variable domain, with the rest looked up from reference TRBV9 and TRBJ2-2, is DSGVTQTPKHLITATGQRVTLRCSPRSGDLSVYWYQQSLDQGLQFLIQYYNGEERAKGNILERFSAQQFPDLHSELNLSSLELGDSALYFCASSPMGANTGELFFGEGSRLTVL.

The rearrangement uses TRBV7-3 and TRBJ2-1; 7 nucleotides line up with TRBD2. The CDR3 covers 16 residues. CDR1 and CDR2 from the germline V gene are SGHTA and FQGTGA. V was pared by 2 bases and J by 0 bases, with 4 bases of the junction left unmatched. The CDR3 loop is CASSLDGGGSYNEQFF. In nucleotides, the CDR3 is TGTGCCAGCAGCTTAGACGGCGGGGGCTCCTACAATGAGCAGTTCTTC.

The chain couples TRBV7-6 to TRBJ1-4, with D possibly being TRBD1 (5 bases). V was clipped by 1 base and J by 2 bases, with 8 bases between them. The CDR3 is 15 residues long. Germline loops: CDR1 SGHVS, CDR2 FNYEAQ. The CDR3: CASSLVGGTNEKLFF. The CDR3 nucleotides read TGTGCCAGCAGCTTAGTCGGGGGGACTAATGAAAAACTGTTTTTT. The full variable domain, its missing parts supplied by reference TRBV7-6 and TRBJ1-4, is GAGVSQSPRYKVTKRGQDVALRCDPISGHVSLYWYRQALGQGPEFLTYFNYEAQQDKSGLPNDRFSAERPEGSISTLTIQRTEQRDSAMYRCASSLVGGTNEKLFFGSGTQLSVL.

The chain carries TRBV6-8 and TRBJ2-3; weak D call: TRBD2 (6 bases). V was clipped by 5 bases and J by 6 bases, with 18 bases between them. The CDR3 loop spans 15 amino acids. The germline V gene has CDR1 MNHGY and CDR2 SAAAGT. CDR3 bases: TGTGCCAGCAGTCCTCCCACGGGGGTATTGGATACGCAGTATTTT. It translates to CASSPPTGVLDTQYF.

This sequence joins TRBV6-5 and TRBJ2-5, with D perhaps matching TRBD1 (6 bases). Per germline, CDR1 MNHEY and CDR2 SVGAGI. V gave up 8 bases and J gave up 5 bases, with 18 bases separating them. The CDR3 has 14 amino acids. The CDR3 bases are TGTGCCAGCCGAAGAGGACAGTTCGCGGAGACCCAGTACTTC. It is translated as CASRRGQFAETQYF.

The chain combines TRBV2 with TRBJ2-1; D might be TRBD2 (6 bases). Germline lookup yields CDR1 SNHLY and CDR2 FYNNEI. V was trimmed by 2 bases and J by 4 bases, leaving 15 bases between them. This CDR3 is built from 16 residues. CDR3 protein: CASSESMAGYYNEQFF. Written as DNA, the CDR3 is TGTGCCAGCAGTGAAAGTATGGCGGGATATTACAATGAGCAGTTCTTC.

The rearrangement joins TRBV5-1 to TRBJ2-7; 8 bases map to TRBD1. The J segment lost 3 bases and the V segment lost 0 bases, leaving 8 bases of the junction unmatched. Germline assignment: CDR1 SGHRS and CDR2 YFSETQ. The CDR3 is 16 amino acids. The DNA of the CDR3 is TGCGCCAGCAGCTTGGGGGTGGGACAGGAAATCTACGAGCAGTACTTC. The encoded protein is CASSLGVGQEIYEQYF.

The rearrangement uses TRBV7-9 and TRBJ2-6; D not certain. V was trimmed by 6 bases and J by 0 bases, leaving 9 bases between them. CDR1 SEHNR and CDR2 FQNEAQ come from the germline V gene (reference sequence). The CDR3 totals 15 residues. In nucleotides, the CDR3 is TGTGCCAGCAGGGGCCCTTCCTCTGGGGCCAACGTCCTGACTTTC. Translation: CASRGPSSGANVLTF.

The J gene is TRBJ2-7, the V gene TRBV19, with D possibly being TRBD1 (6 bases). Trimming shortened V by 2 bases and J by 3 bases, and 11 bases separated the two germline ends. This CDR3 comprises 14 residues. CDR1 and CDR2 (germline): LNHDA, SQIVND (reference sequence). This CDR3 is CASSIPRDNYEQYF. The CDR3 bases are TGTGCCAGTAGTATACCCCGGGACAACTACGAGCAGTACTTC.

This sequence joins TRBV6-1 and TRBJ1-6; D is unresolved. The CDR3 totals 16 residues. Germline V gene sequence: CDR1 MNHNS, CDR2 SASEGT. V gave up 0 bases and J gave up 10 bases, with 16 bases separating them. This CDR3 reads CASSEAFRPGGSPLHF. The CDR3 nucleotides read TGTGCCAGCAGTGAAGCGTTCAGGCCAGGTGGGTCACCCCTCCACTTT.

This chain uses TRBV6-5 with TRBJ2-7; 7 nucleotides align to TRBD2. Germline V gives CDR1 MNHEY, CDR2 SVGAGI. The junction had 10 bases not matched to a gene; V was cut back by 2 bases and J by 6 bases. This CDR3 has 15 amino acids. DNA of the CDR3: TGTGCCAGCAGTTACGGGGCGGGGGTCTTATTCGAGCAGTACTTC. Translated, it gives CASSYGAGVLFEQYF.